One sample yielded the 16 T cell receptor beta chains listed below, sequenced in a study of T cell repertoires in cytomegalovirus infection. MiXCR, applied by TCRdb to the reads, yields one record per CDR3 protein. Of approximately 110,000 distinct CDR3 sequences in the sample, roughly 30% were seen once. Antigen specificity for these receptors is unknown. Sequenced here: CD8+ T cells from cultured PBMCs, sampled from culture after CMV antigen stimulation. The source is a human donor in good health (CMV status not recorded). Some clones in this sample may be carry-over from other donors' samples.

This clonotype was seen a few times. The chain joins TRBV7-9 to TRBJ2-5; a weak D match, TRBD1 (5 bases). CDR3 length: 14 residues. V was pared by 6 bases and J by 2 bases, with 13 bases between. Looked up from germline, CDR1 is SEHNR and CDR2 is FQNEAQ (reference sequence). Written as DNA, the CDR3 is TGTGCCAGCAGTCCAGACAGCACACAAGAGACCCAGTACTTC. Its translation is CASSPDSTQETQYF.

There are a few counts of this clonotype. The rearrangement joins TRBV7-8 to TRBJ2-3; D ambiguous. Germline-derived CDR1 and CDR2 are SGHVS and FQNEAQ. The CDR3 runs to 14 residues. V lost 1 base to trimming and J lost 2 bases, with 7 bases between them. CDR3 nucleotides: TGTGCCAGCAGCTTAGGTGGGATCACAGATACGCAGTATTTT. This translates into CASSLGGITDTQYF.

The genes are TRBV6-6 and TRBJ2-6, with 9 bases matching TRBD1. V shed 7 bases and J 1 base; nucleotides not matched to a gene: 2. CDR1 is MNHNY, CDR2 SVGAGI, per germline (reference sequence). CDR3 length equals 15 residues. CDR3 in amino acids: CASMTGGSGANVLTF. The CDR3 DNA follows: TGTGCCAGCATGACAGGGGGATCTGGGGCCAACGTCCTGACTTTC.

This clonotype has ten or more counts. V and J are TRBV7-2 and TRBJ2-7; 14 bases agree with TRBD2. Per germline, CDR1 SGHTA and CDR2 FQGNSA. The trim removed 8 bases at V and 0 bases at J, leaving 6 bases unmatched. CDR3 length: 16 amino acids. The CDR3 DNA follows: TGTGCCAGCCTGGGACTAGCGGGGGCATCCTCCTACGAGCAGTACTTC. It codes for CASLGLAGASSYEQYF.

J is TRBJ2-7 and V is TRBV28, with 7 bases fitting TRBD1. CDR3 length: 13 amino acids. CDR1 MDHEN and CDR2 SYDVKM come from the germline V gene. Trimming took 9 bases from V and 2 from J; bases not matched to a gene: 7. The CDR3: CASTGEGPYEQYF. The CDR3 bases are TGTGCCAGTACAGGGGAAGGGCCCTACGAGCAGTACTTC.

This clonotype was found a few times. The chain couples TRBV10-3 to TRBJ2-1, with D perhaps TRBD2 (7 bases). Between the trimmed V and J ends, which lost 8 bases and 3 bases, there was a span of 11 bases. Germline V gene data show CDR1 as ENHRY and CDR2 as SYGVKD. The CDR3 loop spans 13 amino acids. The CDR3 reads CAIGGANYNEQFF. The CDR3 DNA reads as TGTGCCATCGGGGGGGCTAACTACAATGAGCAGTTCTTC.

A single count supports this clonotype. The gene calls are TRBV13 and TRBJ2-4, with D maybe TRBD1 (5 bases). Germline V gene sequence: CDR1 PRHDT, CDR2 FYEKMQ (reference sequence). V lost 1 base and J lost 5, with 6 bases in between. This CDR3 has 13 residues. The CDR3 nucleotides are TGTGCCAGCAGCTTAGCACAGGAAAACATTCAGTACTTC. Protein sequence: CASSLAQENIQYF.

This clonotype was seen a handful of times. The V gene is TRBV6-6, the J gene TRBJ2-1; tentatively, D is TRBD2 (5 bases). The CDR3 has 12 amino acids. Trimming left V 2 bases short and J 9 bases short, with 8 bases between. Germline CDR1 is MNHNY and CDR2 is SVGAGI (reference sequence). The DNA for the CDR3 is TGTGCCAGCAGTTACGGAGGTGTTGAGCAGTTCTTC. This translates into CASSYGGVEQFF.

With regard to this clonotype: This sequence may be a read error, since a much larger clone differs from it by one base. This chain links TRBV11-3 with TRBJ2-2; D is possibly TRBD2 (6 bases). CDR3 length equals 15 residues. Germline loops: CDR1 SGHNT, CDR2 YENEEA. V was trimmed by 5 bases and J by 5 bases, leaving 15 bases between them. Here the CDR3 reads CASSPRDGGTGELFF. DNA of the CDR3: TGTGCCAGCAGCCCCCGGGACGGGGGAACCGGGGAGCTGTTTTTT.

V gene TRBV28 combines with J gene TRBJ2-7, with 13 bases matching TRBD2. CDR3 length: 15 residues. J gave up 6 bases and V 6 bases, and 8 bases lay outside the gene matches. The germline gives CDR1 MDHEN, CDR2 SYDVKM. The CDR3 is CASRPTSGGSSEQYF. The CDR3 DNA reads TGTGCCAGCAGACCGACTAGCGGGGGGTCTTCCGAGCAGTACTTC.

The chain couples TRBV11-1 to TRBJ1-2; TRBD1 matches 8 bases. Trimming cost V 7 bases and J 6 bases; bases outside gene matches: 10. CDR3 length: 14 residues. Germline-derived CDR1 and CDR2 are SGHAT and FQDESV (reference sequence). The CDR3 sequence: CASTDTGTGDGYTF. The CDR3, as DNA: TGTGCCAGCACCGACACAGGGACAGGCGATGGCTACACCTTC. Using reference TRBV11-1 and TRBJ1-2 for the parts outside the CDR3, the full variable domain is EAEVAQSPRYKITEKSQAVAFWCDPISGHATLYWYRQILGQGPELLVQFQDESVVDDSQLPKDRFSAERLKGVDSTLKIQPAELGDSAMYLCASTDTGTGDGYTFGSGTRLTVV.

In its sample, this clonotype was seen a few times. The chain is built from TRBV4-1 and TRBJ2-7; 9 nucleotides line up with TRBD2. The germline CDR1 and CDR2 sequences are MGHRA and YSYEKL. This CDR3 has 18 amino acids. After removal of 0 bases from V and 1 base from J, the junction contained 10 bases not matched to a gene. CDR3 nucleotide sequence: TGCGCCAGCAGCCAAGAGTCAGGGAGCGGGGGGTATTCCTACGAGCAGTACTTC. Translation gives CASSQESGSGGYSYEQYF.

This clonotype was recorded a few times. The chain is built from TRBV27 and TRBJ2-1; the D gene could be TRBD1 or TRBD2 (5 bases each). This CDR3 comprises 17 residues. Germline V gene data show CDR1 as MNHEY and CDR2 as SMNVEV (reference sequence). Trimming left V 3 bases short and J 0 bases short, with 15 bases between. CDR3 residues: CASSLYPGPSSYNEQFF. CDR3 DNA: TGTGCCAGCAGTTTGTATCCGGGACCTAGCTCCTACAATGAGCAGTTCTTC.

This clonotype was recorded a few times. The chain recombines TRBV7-9 with TRBJ1-1; 8 positions agree with TRBD1. The CDR3 has 15 residues. The ends lost 0 bases at V and 5 bases at J; junction bases unmatched: 5. The germline gives CDR1 SEHNR, CDR2 FQNEAQ (reference sequence). This chain's CDR3 is CASSLAQGAGTEAFF. The CDR3 DNA sequence: TGTGCCAGCAGCTTAGCGCAGGGGGCAGGGACTGAAGCTTTCTTT.

This clonotype showed up many times. The chain is built from TRBV7-6 and TRBJ2-3; 14 bases align to TRBD2. Trimming took 2 bases from V and 0 from J; bases not matched to a gene: 4. Germline-derived CDR1 and CDR2 are SGHVS and FNYEAQ. This CDR3 is 18 amino acids long. CDR3 coding DNA: TGTGCCAGCAGCTTATGGGGACTAGCGGGGGCTAGCACAGATACGCAGTATTTT. Translation: CASSLWGLAGASTDTQYF. The full variable domain, with the rest looked up from reference TRBV7-6 and TRBJ2-3, is GAGVSQSPRYKVTKRGQDVALRCDPISGHVSLYWYRQALGQGPEFLTYFNYEAQQDKSGLPNDRFSAERPEGSISTLTIQRTEQRDSAMYRCASSLWGLAGASTDTQYFGPGTRLTVL.

This chain connects TRBV5-8 to TRBJ1-3; 8 nucleotides align to TRBD1. Germline assignment: CDR1 SGHTS and CDR2 YDEGEE. V shed 2 bases and J 11 bases; nucleotides not matched to a gene: 15. The CDR3 spans 16 residues. The CDR3 nucleotides read TGTGCCAGCAGCTTCTCCCGGACAGGGTTGGAACTCGCCATATATTTT. It yields the protein CASSFSRTGLELAIYF.